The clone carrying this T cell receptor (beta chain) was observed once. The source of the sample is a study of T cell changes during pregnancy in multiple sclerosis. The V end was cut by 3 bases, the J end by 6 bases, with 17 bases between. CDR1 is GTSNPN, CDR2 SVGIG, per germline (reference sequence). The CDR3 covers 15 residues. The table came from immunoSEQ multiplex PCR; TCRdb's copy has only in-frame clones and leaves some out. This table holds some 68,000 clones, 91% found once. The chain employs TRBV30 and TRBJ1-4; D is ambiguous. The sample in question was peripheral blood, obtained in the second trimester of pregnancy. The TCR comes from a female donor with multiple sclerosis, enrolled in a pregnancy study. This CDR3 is CAWRAASGIHEKLFF. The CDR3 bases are TGTGCCTGGAGGGCAGCCTCCGGGATACATGAAAAACTGTTTTTT.